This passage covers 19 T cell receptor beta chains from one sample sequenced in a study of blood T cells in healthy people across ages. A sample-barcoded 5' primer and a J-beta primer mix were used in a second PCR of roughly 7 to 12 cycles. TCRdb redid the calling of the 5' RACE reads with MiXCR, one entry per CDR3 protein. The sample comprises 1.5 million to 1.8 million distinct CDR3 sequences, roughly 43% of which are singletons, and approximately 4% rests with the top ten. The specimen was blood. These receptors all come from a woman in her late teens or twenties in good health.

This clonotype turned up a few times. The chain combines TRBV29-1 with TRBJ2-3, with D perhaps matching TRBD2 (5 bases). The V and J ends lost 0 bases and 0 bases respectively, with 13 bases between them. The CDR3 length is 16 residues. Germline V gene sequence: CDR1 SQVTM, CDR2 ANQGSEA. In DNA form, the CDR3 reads TGCAGCGTTGAAGAGGTTAGCGTAACTAGCACAGATACGCAGTATTTT. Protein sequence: CSVEEVSVTSTDTQYF.

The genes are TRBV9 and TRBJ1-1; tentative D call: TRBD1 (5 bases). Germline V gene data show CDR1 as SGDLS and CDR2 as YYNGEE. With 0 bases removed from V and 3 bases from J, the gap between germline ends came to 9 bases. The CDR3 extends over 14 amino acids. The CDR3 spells CASSVGGYDTEAFF. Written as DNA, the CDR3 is TGTGCCAGCAGCGTAGGGGGGTACGACACTGAAGCTTTCTTT. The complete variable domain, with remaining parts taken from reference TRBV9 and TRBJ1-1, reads DSGVTQTPKHLITATGQRVTLRCSPRSGDLSVYWYQQSLDQGLQFLIQYYNGEERAKGNILERFSAQQFPDLHSELNLSSLELGDSALYFCASSVGGYDTEAFFGQGTRLTVV.

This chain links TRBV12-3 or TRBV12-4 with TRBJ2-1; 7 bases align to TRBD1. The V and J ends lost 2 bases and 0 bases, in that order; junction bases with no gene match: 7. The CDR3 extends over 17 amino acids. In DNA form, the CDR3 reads TGTGCCAGCAGTTTACTAGGGGGCAGAAGCTCCTACAATGAGCAGTTCTTC. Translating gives CASSLLGGRSSYNEQFF.

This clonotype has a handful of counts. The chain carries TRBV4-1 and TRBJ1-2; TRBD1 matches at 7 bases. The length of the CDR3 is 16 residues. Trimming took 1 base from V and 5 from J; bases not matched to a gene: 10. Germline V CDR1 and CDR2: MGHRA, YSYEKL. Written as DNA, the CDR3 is TGCGCCAGCAGCCAAGCCGGGGACAGCTTTCTATATGGCTACACCTTC. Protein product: CASSQAGDSFLYGYTF.

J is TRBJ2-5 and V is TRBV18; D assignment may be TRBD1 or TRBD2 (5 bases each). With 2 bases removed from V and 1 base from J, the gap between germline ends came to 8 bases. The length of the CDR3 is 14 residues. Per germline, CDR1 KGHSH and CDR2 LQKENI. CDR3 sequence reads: CASSPGTPQETQYF. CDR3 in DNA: TGTGCCAGCTCACCAGGGACCCCCCAAGAGACCCAGTACTTC. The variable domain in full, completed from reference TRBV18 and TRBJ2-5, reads NAGVMQNPRHLVRRRGQEARLRCSPMKGHSHVYWYRQLPEEGLKFMVYLQKENIIDESGMPKERFSAEFPKEGPSILRIQQVVRGDSAAYFCASSPGTPQETQYFGPGTRLLVL.

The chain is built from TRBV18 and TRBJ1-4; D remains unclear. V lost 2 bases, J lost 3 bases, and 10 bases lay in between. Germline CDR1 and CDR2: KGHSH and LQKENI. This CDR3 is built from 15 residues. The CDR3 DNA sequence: TGTGCCAGCTCACCAAGAGGGTCACCTAATGAAAAACTGTTTTTT. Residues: CASSPRGSPNEKLFF. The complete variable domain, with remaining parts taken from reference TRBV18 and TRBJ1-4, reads NAGVMQNPRHLVRRRGQEARLRCSPMKGHSHVYWYRQLPEEGLKFMVYLQKENIIDESGMPKERFSAEFPKEGPSILRIQQVVRGDSAAYFCASSPRGSPNEKLFFGSGTQLSVL.

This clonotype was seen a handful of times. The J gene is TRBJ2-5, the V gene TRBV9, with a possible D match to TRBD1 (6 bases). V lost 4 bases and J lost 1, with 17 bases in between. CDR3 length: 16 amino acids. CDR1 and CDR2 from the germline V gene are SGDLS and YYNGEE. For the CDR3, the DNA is TGTGCCAGCAGCCCCCACAGGGTCTCGGGCCAAGAGACCCAGTACTTC. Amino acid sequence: CASSPHRVSGQETQYF.

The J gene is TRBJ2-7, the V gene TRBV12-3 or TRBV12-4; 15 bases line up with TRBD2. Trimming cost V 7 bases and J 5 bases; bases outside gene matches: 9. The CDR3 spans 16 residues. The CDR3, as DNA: TGTGCCAGCACCACAGGACTAGCGGGAGGGTTAGACGAGCAGTACTTC. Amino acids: CASTTGLAGGLDEQYF.

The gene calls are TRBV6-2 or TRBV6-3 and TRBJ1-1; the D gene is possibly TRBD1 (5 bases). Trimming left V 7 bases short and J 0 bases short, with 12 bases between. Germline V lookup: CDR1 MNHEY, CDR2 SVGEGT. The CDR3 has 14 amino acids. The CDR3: CASIGGAVNTEAFF. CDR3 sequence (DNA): TGTGCCAGCATTGGAGGGGCTGTGAACACTGAAGCTTTCTTT.

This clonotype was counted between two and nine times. CDR3 nucleotide sequence: TGTGCCAGCAGTTACTCGGGGAGGTGGACATCCAATCAGCCCCAGCATTTT. Protein: CASSYSGRWTSNQPQHF. The chain carries TRBV6-2 or TRBV6-3 and TRBJ1-5, with a weak D call TRBD1 (5 bases). This CDR3 is built from 17 residues. V gave up 0 bases and J gave up 3 bases, with 15 bases separating them. Germline assignment: CDR1 MNHEY and CDR2 SVGEGT.

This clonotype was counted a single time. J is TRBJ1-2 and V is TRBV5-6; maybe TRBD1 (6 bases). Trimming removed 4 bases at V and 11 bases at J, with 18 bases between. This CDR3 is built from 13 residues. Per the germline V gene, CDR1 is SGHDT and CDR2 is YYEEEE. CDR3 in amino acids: CASSATGAKAYTF. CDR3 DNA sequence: TGTGCCAGCAGCGCGACAGGAGCGAAAGCGTACACCTTC.

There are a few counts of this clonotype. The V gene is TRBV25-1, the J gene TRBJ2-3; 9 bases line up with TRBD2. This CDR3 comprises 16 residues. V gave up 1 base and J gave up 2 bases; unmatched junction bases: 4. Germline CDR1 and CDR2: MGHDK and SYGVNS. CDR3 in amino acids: CASSEFPSGVTDTQYF. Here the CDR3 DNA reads TGTGCCAGCAGTGAATTTCCTAGCGGGGTCACAGATACGCAGTATTTT.

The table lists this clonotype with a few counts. The CDR3 region has the DNA TGCAGCGCGTCAGATGGCCCAGCTAGCACAGATACGCAGTATTTT. Its protein is CSASDGPASTDTQYF. The chain employs TRBV29-1 and TRBJ2-3; the D is unclear. This CDR3 contains 15 residues. The V end lost 7 bases, the J end lost 0 bases, and 17 bases lay between the germline ends. In germline, CDR1 is SQVTM, CDR2 ANQGSEA.

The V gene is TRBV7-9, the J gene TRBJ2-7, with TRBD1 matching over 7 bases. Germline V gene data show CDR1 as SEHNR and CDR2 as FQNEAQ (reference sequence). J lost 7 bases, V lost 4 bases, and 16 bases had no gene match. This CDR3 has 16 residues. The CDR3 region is CASSSIYRGLYNEQYF. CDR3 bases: TGTGCCAGCAGCTCGATTTACAGGGGTCTCTACAATGAGCAGTACTTC.

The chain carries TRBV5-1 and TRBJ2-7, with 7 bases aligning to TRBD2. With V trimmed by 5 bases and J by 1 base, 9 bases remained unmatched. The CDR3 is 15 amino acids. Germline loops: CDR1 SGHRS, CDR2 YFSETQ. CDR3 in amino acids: CASSRGGFESYEQYF. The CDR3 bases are TGCGCCAGCAGTCGGGGAGGGTTCGAATCCTACGAGCAGTACTTC.

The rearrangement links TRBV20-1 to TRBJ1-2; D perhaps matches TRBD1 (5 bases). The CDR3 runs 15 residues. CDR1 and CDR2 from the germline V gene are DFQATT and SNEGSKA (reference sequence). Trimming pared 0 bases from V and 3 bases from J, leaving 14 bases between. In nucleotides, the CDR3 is TGCAGTGCTAGAGAGGGGGGGATCGTGCACTATGGCTACACCTTC. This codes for CSAREGGIVHYGYTF.

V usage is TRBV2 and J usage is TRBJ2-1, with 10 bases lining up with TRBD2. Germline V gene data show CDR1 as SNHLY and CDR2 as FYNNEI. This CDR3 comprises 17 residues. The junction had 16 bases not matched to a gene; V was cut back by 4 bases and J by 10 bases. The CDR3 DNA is TGTGCCAGCAGTGGCCTGGGATTAGCGGGAGGTATCAAGGAGCAGTTCTTC. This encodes CASSGLGLAGGIKEQFF.

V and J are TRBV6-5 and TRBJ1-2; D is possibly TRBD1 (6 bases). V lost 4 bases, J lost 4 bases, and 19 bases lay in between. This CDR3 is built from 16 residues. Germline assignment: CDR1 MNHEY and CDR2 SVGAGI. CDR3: CASSSSSDSRFYGYTF. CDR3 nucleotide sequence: TGTGCCAGCAGTTCTTCCTCGGACAGCCGCTTCTATGGCTACACCTTC.

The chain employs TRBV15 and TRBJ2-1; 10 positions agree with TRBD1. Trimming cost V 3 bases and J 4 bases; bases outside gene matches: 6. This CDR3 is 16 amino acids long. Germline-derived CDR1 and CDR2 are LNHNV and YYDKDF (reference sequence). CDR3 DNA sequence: TGTGCCACCAGCAGGGGTGGGACAGGGGCGTACAATGAGCAGTTCTTC. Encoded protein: CATSRGGTGAYNEQFF.